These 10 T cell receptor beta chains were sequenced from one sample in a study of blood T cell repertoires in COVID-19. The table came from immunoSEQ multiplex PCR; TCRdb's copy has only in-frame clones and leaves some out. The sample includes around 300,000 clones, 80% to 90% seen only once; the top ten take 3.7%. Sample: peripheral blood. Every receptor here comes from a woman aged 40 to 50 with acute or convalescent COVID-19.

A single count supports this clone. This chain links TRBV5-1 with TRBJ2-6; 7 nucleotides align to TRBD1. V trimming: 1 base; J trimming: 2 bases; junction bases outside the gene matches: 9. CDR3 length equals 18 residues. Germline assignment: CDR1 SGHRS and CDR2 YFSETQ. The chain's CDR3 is CASSLRQGPFPGANVLTF. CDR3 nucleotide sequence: TGCGCCAGCAGCTTGAGACAGGGACCATTCCCTGGGGCCAACGTCCTGACTTTC.

The chain's CDR3 is CASPRTVPHYNYGYTF. CDR3 bases: TGTGCCAGCCCCAGGACAGTACCACACTATAACTATGGCTACACCTTC. This chain links TRBV21-1 with TRBJ1-2; no check of the table's D call, TRBD1, against the DNA was made. TRBV21-1 is a documented pseudogene. The CDR3 contains 16 residues.

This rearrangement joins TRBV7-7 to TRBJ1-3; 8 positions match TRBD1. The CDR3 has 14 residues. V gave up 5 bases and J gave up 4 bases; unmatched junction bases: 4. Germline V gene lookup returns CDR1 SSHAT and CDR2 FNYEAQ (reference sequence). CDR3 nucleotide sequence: TGTGCCAGCAGCCCGGACAGGGTCGGAAACACCATATATTTT. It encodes CASSPDRVGNTIYF.

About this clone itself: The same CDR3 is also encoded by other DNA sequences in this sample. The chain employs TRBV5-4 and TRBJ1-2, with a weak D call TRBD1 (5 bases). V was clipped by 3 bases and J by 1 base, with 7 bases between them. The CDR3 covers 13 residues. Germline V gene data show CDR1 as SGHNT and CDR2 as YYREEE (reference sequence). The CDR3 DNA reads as TGTGCCAGCAGCTCTGACAGTAACTATGGCTACACCTTC. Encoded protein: CASSSDSNYGYTF.

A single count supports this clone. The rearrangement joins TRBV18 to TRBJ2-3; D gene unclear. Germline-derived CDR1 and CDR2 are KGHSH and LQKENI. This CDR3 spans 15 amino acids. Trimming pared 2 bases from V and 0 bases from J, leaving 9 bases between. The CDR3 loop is CASSPYATSTDTQYF. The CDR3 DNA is TGTGCCAGCTCACCATACGCTACTAGCACAGATACGCAGTATTTT.

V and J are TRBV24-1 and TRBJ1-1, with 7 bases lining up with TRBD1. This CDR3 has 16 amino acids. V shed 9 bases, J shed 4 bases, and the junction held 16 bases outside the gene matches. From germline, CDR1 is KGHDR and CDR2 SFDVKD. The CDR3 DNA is TGTGCCACCTCTAAACCACAGGGGAAATATGGCACTGAAGCTTTCTTT. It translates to CATSKPQGKYGTEAFF.

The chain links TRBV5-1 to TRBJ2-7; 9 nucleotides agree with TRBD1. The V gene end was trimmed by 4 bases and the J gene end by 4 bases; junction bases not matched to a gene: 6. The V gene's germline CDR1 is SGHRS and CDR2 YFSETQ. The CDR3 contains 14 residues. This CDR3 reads CASSPGTGQYEQYV. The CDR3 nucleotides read TGCGCCAGCAGCCCCGGGACAGGGCAATACGAGCAGTACGTC.

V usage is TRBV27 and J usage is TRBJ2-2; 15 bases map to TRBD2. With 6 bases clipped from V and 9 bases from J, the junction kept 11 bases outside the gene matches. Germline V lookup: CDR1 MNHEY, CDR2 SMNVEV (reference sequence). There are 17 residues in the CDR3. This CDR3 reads CASRGLAGGTMSRELFF. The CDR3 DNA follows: TGTGCCAGCAGGGGACTAGCGGGGGGTACGATGAGCAGGGAGCTGTTTTTT.

CDR3 protein: CASSEDLSGITGELFF. The CDR3 bases are TGTGCCAGCAGTGAAGACCTTAGCGGAATCACCGGGGAGCTGTTTTTT. The V call is TRBV6-4, the J call TRBJ2-2; D perhaps matches TRBD2 (6 bases). The ends were cut back, 3 bases at V and 4 bases at J, with 15 bases in the middle. CDR1 and CDR2 from the germline V gene are MRHNA and SNTAGT. The CDR3 extends over 16 amino acids.

The CDR3 nucleotides read TGTGCCACCAGTGAAACTAGCGGGGGGCCTTACAATGAGCAGTTCTTC. Encoded protein: CATSETSGGPYNEQFF. This sequence joins TRBV24-1 and TRBJ2-1; 12 positions agree with TRBD2. CDR1 is KGHDR, CDR2 SFDVKD, per germline. This CDR3 comprises 16 residues. V trimming: 4 bases; J trimming: 4 bases; junction bases outside the gene matches: 4.